The rows below give T cell receptor beta chains drawn from one sample of a study of blood T cell repertoires in COVID-19. Some clones are missing from TCRdb's copy, which holds only in-frame ones; the method was immunoSEQ multiplex PCR. The sample yields 300,000 to 350,000 clones, almost 90% seen once. The sequenced sample was PBMCs or T cells enriched from blood (not recorded which). These receptors were obtained from a young woman with acute COVID-19. CDR3s include the opening cysteine and the closing phenylalanine or tryptophan. D genes are given only for firm matches. A row's size may be missing; if present it is once, few, many or a size class.

d_call: TRBD1
j_call: TRBJ1-1
clone_size: medium-sized
v_call: TRBV12-3/TRBV12-4
cdr3_nt: TGTGCCAGCAGTTTCAGGGGGCCCACTGAAGCTTTCTTT
cdr3_aa: CASSFRGPTEAFF

d_call: .
j_call: TRBJ2-5
clone_size: .
v_call: TRBV6-5
cdr3_nt: TGTGCCAGCAGCCCCACTGTACAAGAGACCCAGTACTTC
cdr3_aa: CASSPTVQETQYF

d_call: .
j_call: TRBJ1-6
clone_size: .
v_call: TRBV9
cdr3_nt: TGTGCCAGCAGCGTAGACGGCTCCTATAATTCACCCCTCCACTTT
cdr3_aa: CASSVDGSYNSPLHF

d_call: .
j_call: TRBJ1-2
clone_size: .
v_call: TRBV2
cdr3_nt: TGTGCCAGCAGTGAAGCGTTCCTAGGCTACACCTTC
cdr3_aa: CASSEAFLGYTF

d_call: TRBD2
j_call: TRBJ2-3
clone_size: few
v_call: TRBV27
cdr3_nt: TGTGCCAGCAGTCGGACTAGCGGGAGGGCCAGGGCAGATACGCAGTATTTT
cdr3_aa: CASSRTSGRARADTQYF

d_call: .
j_call: TRBJ2-2
clone_size: .
v_call: TRBV11-2
cdr3_nt: TGTGCCAGCAGCTTCACCGTACTCTCGAACACCGGGGAGCTGTTTTTT
cdr3_aa: CASSFTVLSNTGELFF

d_call: .
j_call: TRBJ1-2
clone_size: .
v_call: TRBV20-1
cdr3_nt: TGCAGTGAAGGGACTGACTATGGCTACACCTTC
cdr3_aa: CSEGTDYGYTF

d_call: .
j_call: TRBJ1-2
clone_size: few
v_call: TRBV7-9
cdr3_nt: TGTGCCAGCAGCTTAGCCCCTGGCAGGGCACCTAACTATGGCTACACCTTC
cdr3_aa: CASSLAPGRAPNYGYTF

d_call: .
j_call: TRBJ1-3
clone_size: .
v_call: TRBV19
cdr3_nt: TGTGCCAGTAGTATCAAATCCGGAAACACCATATATTTT
cdr3_aa: CASSIKSGNTIYF

d_call: TRBD1
j_call: TRBJ1-1
clone_size: .
v_call: TRBV3-1/TRBV3-2
cdr3_nt: TGTGCCAGCAGTAGGGGGCAATTGGGGCTGAACACTGAAGCTTTCTTT
cdr3_aa: CASSRGQLGLNTEAFF

d_call: .
j_call: TRBJ2-1
clone_size: .
v_call: TRBV7-3
cdr3_nt: TGTGCCAGCAGCTTAAGCGGAAGCTCCTACAATGAGCAGTTCTTC
cdr3_aa: CASSLSGSSYNEQFF

d_call: .
j_call: TRBJ1-5
clone_size: .
v_call: TRBV24-1
cdr3_nt: TGTGCCACCAGTGATTCGAGACAGAATAGCAATCAGCCCCAGCATTTT
cdr3_aa: CATSDSRQNSNQPQHF

d_call: .
j_call: TRBJ2-5
clone_size: .
v_call: TRBV28
cdr3_nt: TGTGCCAGCAGTTCGACCCCTAGCAGGCAGACCCAGTACTTC
cdr3_aa: CASSSTPSRQTQYF

d_call: TRBD1
j_call: TRBJ2-5
clone_size: .
v_call: TRBV30
cdr3_nt: TGTGCCTGGACCGGGACAGGGAGTAAGGGGCAAGAGACCCAGTACTTC
cdr3_aa: CAWTGTGSKGQETQYF

d_call: .
j_call: TRBJ2-7
clone_size: .
v_call: TRBV28
cdr3_nt: TGTGCCAGCAGTCTCTCTACCTACGAGCAGTACTTC
cdr3_aa: CASSLSTYEQYF

d_call: .
j_call: TRBJ1-4
clone_size: .
v_call: TRBV3-1/TRBV3-2
cdr3_nt: TGTGCCAGCAGCCAAGGATACACCTATGAAAAACTGTTTTTT
cdr3_aa: CASSQGYTYEKLFF

d_call: .
j_call: TRBJ2-3
clone_size: .
v_call: TRBV5-1
cdr3_nt: TGCGCCAGCAGCCTCGGGACTCCGGGAGATACGCAGTATTTT
cdr3_aa: CASSLGTPGDTQYF

d_call: .
j_call: TRBJ1-2
clone_size: .
v_call: TRBV19
cdr3_nt: TGTGCCAGTAGTAACTCTCGGGTGGACTATGGCTACACCTTC
cdr3_aa: CASSNSRVDYGYTF

d_call: .
j_call: TRBJ1-6
clone_size: .
v_call: TRBV19
cdr3_nt: TGTGCCAGTAGTTCGGGCTCCTATAATTCACCCCTCCACTTT
cdr3_aa: CASSSGSYNSPLHF

d_call: .
j_call: TRBJ1-2
clone_size: .
v_call: TRBV27
cdr3_nt: TGTGCCAGCAGTCCGAGCCCAGGGAACTATGGCTACACCTTC
cdr3_aa: CASSPSPGNYGYTF

d_call: TRBD2
j_call: TRBJ2-7
clone_size: .
v_call: TRBV5-4
cdr3_nt: TGTGCCAGCAGCTCGGAACTAGCGCGGAGCTCCTACGAGCAGTACTTC
cdr3_aa: CASSSELARSSYEQYF

d_call: .
j_call: TRBJ2-3
clone_size: .
v_call: TRBV21-1
cdr3_nt: TGTGCCAGCAGCAAAGATGAGCGGGAGTTCTGTTGGAGGCCTTTT
cdr3_aa: CASSKDEREFCWRPF

d_call: TRBD1
j_call: TRBJ1-1
clone_size: .
v_call: TRBV28
cdr3_nt: TGTGCCAGCAGTTTGCCGGGACAGGGGCCCCGGGCCACTGAAGCTTTCTTT
cdr3_aa: CASSLPGQGPRATEAFF

d_call: .
j_call: TRBJ1-4
clone_size: .
v_call: TRBV28
cdr3_nt: TGTGCCAGCAGTGGGAAGGGGGCAACTAATGAAAAACTGTTTTTT
cdr3_aa: CASSGKGATNEKLFF

d_call: .
j_call: TRBJ1-5
clone_size: .
v_call: TRBV24-1
cdr3_nt: TGTGCCACCAGTGAGGGGAGGAATCAGCCCCAGCATTTT
cdr3_aa: CATSEGRNQPQHF

d_call: .
j_call: TRBJ2-3
clone_size: .
v_call: TRBV5-1
cdr3_nt: TGCGCCAGCCGTCTAGGGGGAGAGGTGAGCACAGATACGCAGTATTTT
cdr3_aa: CASRLGGEVSTDTQYF

d_call: .
j_call: TRBJ1-1
clone_size: .
v_call: TRBV2
cdr3_nt: TGTGCCAGCTCGGACTTAGCCGACACTGAAGCTTTCTTT
cdr3_aa: CASSDLADTEAFF

d_call: .
j_call: TRBJ1-1
clone_size: .
v_call: TRBV9
cdr3_nt: TGTGCCAGCAGCCCACACTCGGGGGGGAAGAGTGAAGCTTTCTTT
cdr3_aa: CASSPHSGGKSEAFF

d_call: TRBD2
j_call: TRBJ2-3
clone_size: .
v_call: TRBV19
cdr3_nt: TGTGCCAGTAGTATCCGCGGGAGCCCAGATACGCAGTATTTT
cdr3_aa: CASSIRGSPDTQYF

d_call: TRBD1
j_call: TRBJ2-5
clone_size: .
v_call: TRBV5-5
cdr3_nt: TGTGCCAGCAGCTTACGAGGGACAGCAGGGGAGACCCAGTACTTC
cdr3_aa: CASSLRGTAGETQYF

d_call: .
j_call: TRBJ1-3
clone_size: .
v_call: TRBV11-2
cdr3_nt: TGTGCCAGCAGCCCCCTGACAGGCCCCTCTGGAAACACCATATATTTT
cdr3_aa: CASSPLTGPSGNTIYF

d_call: .
j_call: TRBJ2-7
clone_size: .
v_call: TRBV4-1
cdr3_nt: TGCGCCAGCAGCCCGGGAGGGACAGGGCCCCCCGAGCAGTACTTC
cdr3_aa: CASSPGGTGPPEQYF

d_call: .
j_call: TRBJ2-7
clone_size: once
v_call: TRBV7-9
cdr3_nt: TGTGCCAGCAGCAAAGCACCTGCCTATTCTCGAGAGCAGTACTTC
cdr3_aa: CASSKAPAYSREQYF

d_call: .
j_call: TRBJ1-4
clone_size: .
v_call: TRBV6-5
cdr3_nt: TGTGCCAGCATTGGACTGGTGCGTCCTGAAAAACTGTTTTTT
cdr3_aa: CASIGLVRPEKLFF

d_call: TRBD1
j_call: TRBJ2-3
clone_size: .
v_call: TRBV20-1
cdr3_nt: TGCAGTGCTTATGACAGGGGCACGCAGTATTTT
cdr3_aa: CSAYDRGTQYF

d_call: .
j_call: TRBJ1-1
clone_size: once
v_call: TRBV20-1
cdr3_nt: TGCAGTGCTCGCGGAGGGGCTGAAGCTTTCTTT
cdr3_aa: CSARGGAEAFF

d_call: TRBD1
j_call: TRBJ1-1
clone_size: .
v_call: TRBV6-5
cdr3_nt: TGTGCCAGCAGTTACCTCGGGACAGATAACACTGAAGCTTTCTTT
cdr3_aa: CASSYLGTDNTEAFF

d_call: .
j_call: TRBJ2-1
clone_size: .
v_call: TRBV20-1
cdr3_nt: TGCAGTGCTAGTCGGGGCGGGGCGAGGGGAGAGCAGTTCTTC
cdr3_aa: CSASRGGARGEQFF

d_call: .
j_call: TRBJ1-4
clone_size: .
v_call: TRBV20-1
cdr3_nt: TGCAGTGCCCCCGGGACAGAAAAACTGTTTTTT
cdr3_aa: CSAPGTEKLFF

d_call: .
j_call: TRBJ1-2
clone_size: .
v_call: TRBV30
cdr3_nt: TGTGCCTGGAGTTCAGGGGACTATGGCTACACCTTC
cdr3_aa: CAWSSGDYGYTF

d_call: TRBD1
j_call: TRBJ1-1
clone_size: .
v_call: TRBV19
cdr3_nt: TGTGCCAGTAGGGGACAGACGAACACTGAAGCTTTCTTT
cdr3_aa: CASRGQTNTEAFF

d_call: .
j_call: TRBJ1-5
clone_size: .
v_call: TRBV6-1
cdr3_nt: TGTGCCAGCAGTGAAGGCAGGGCCCTATATAGCAATCAGCCCCAGCATTTT
cdr3_aa: CASSEGRALYSNQPQHF

d_call: TRBD1
j_call: TRBJ1-2
clone_size: .
v_call: TRBV7-2
cdr3_nt: TGTGCCAGCAGTCCCGGGACAGGGGGCTATGGCTACACCTTC
cdr3_aa: CASSPGTGGYGYTF

d_call: TRBD1
j_call: TRBJ1-6
clone_size: once
v_call: TRBV18
cdr3_nt: TGTGCCAGCTCACCAAGGGACAGGGTCGGGGATTCACCCCTCCACTTT
cdr3_aa: CASSPRDRVGDSPLHF

d_call: TRBD1
j_call: TRBJ1-2
clone_size: .
v_call: TRBV24-1
cdr3_nt: TGTGCCACCAGCACAGGGGGCAGTAAACGTGGCTACACCTTC
cdr3_aa: CATSTGGSKRGYTF

d_call: .
j_call: TRBJ2-6
clone_size: .
v_call: TRBV27
cdr3_nt: TGTGCCAGCAGTTTCGGCTCTGGGGCCAACGTCCTGACTTTC
cdr3_aa: CASSFGSGANVLTF

d_call: TRBD1
j_call: TRBJ1-4
clone_size: .
v_call: TRBV16
cdr3_nt: TGTGCCAGCAGCCCTCGGACAGGGAGTAATGAAAAACTGTTTTTT
cdr3_aa: CASSPRTGSNEKLFF

d_call: TRBD1
j_call: TRBJ2-5
clone_size: .
v_call: TRBV28
cdr3_nt: TGTGCCAGCGGGATTTACAGGGGTCAAGAGACCCAGTACTTC
cdr3_aa: CASGIYRGQETQYF

d_call: .
j_call: TRBJ2-5
clone_size: .
v_call: TRBV7-9
cdr3_nt: TGTGCCAGCAGCCCCGGGGAGATACCGCAAGAGACCCAGTACTTC
cdr3_aa: CASSPGEIPQETQYF

d_call: .
j_call: TRBJ2-1
clone_size: .
v_call: TRBV28
cdr3_nt: TGTGCCAGCGGAAAGGAAGGGGTTAGAGGAAATGAGCAGTTCTTC
cdr3_aa: CASGKEGVRGNEQFF

d_call: .
j_call: TRBJ1-5
clone_size: once
v_call: TRBV30
cdr3_nt: TGTGCCTGGAGGCGGGCCTGGGGCAATCAGCCCCAGCATTTT
cdr3_aa: CAWRRAWGNQPQHF

d_call: .
j_call: TRBJ2-1
clone_size: .
v_call: TRBV6-4
cdr3_nt: TGTGCCAGCAGTCAGACTCCGGCAGGGGGGAATGAGCAGTTCTTC
cdr3_aa: CASSQTPAGGNEQFF

d_call: TRBD2
j_call: TRBJ2-1
clone_size: .
v_call: TRBV5-1
cdr3_nt: TGCGCCAGCAGCTTAGGAGCGGGAGGGTATGAGCAGTTCTTC
cdr3_aa: CASSLGAGGYEQFF

d_call: TRBD1
j_call: TRBJ2-7
clone_size: .
v_call: TRBV6-5
cdr3_nt: TGTGCCAGCAAGAACAGGGGGCGGATAAACGAGCAGTACTTC
cdr3_aa: CASKNRGRINEQYF